Shown below are 21 T cell receptor beta chains from a single sample sequenced in a study of T cells in women clearing cervical HPV infection. The method was immunoSEQ multiplex PCR; TCRdb's version includes in-frame clones alone and lacks a portion of them. This sample's clone table lists approximately 39,000 clones. Specimen: blood buffy coat. These TCRs come from a woman aged 18 to 75 with a cervical HPV16 infection that either progressed to CIN3+ or cleared (not recorded which).

As concerns this clone: The read ends 3 residues before the CDR3 terminus; that terminus is restored from the germline J gene. The chain recombines TRBV18 with TRBJ2-3; 8 bases fit TRBD2. Germline V gene lookup returns CDR1 KGHSH and CDR2 LQKENI. V lost 8 bases, J lost 3 bases, and 4 bases stayed unmatched. The CDR3 sequence is 13 residues long. The chain's CDR3 is CASTGTRTDTQYF. CDR3 bases read: TGTGCCAGCACCGGGACTAGAACAGATACG.

Concerning this clone: The read is 3 residues too short to cover the CDR3 end, so that end is filled in from the germline J gene. The V call is TRBV11-2, the J call TRBJ1-4; D is ambiguous. Trimming took 7 bases from V and 7 from J, leaving 16 bases between them. CDR1 SGHAT and CDR2 FQNNGV come from the germline V gene. The CDR3 runs to 14 residues. The CDR3 DNA, read in part, is TGTGCCAGCACCCCTGAAAGCCCACGTGAAAAA. It encodes CASTPESPREK. The whole CDR3 protein reads CASTPESPREKLFF.

The CDR3 protein is CATRTGLYSNQPQHF. The DNA read from the CDR3 is TGTGCCACCCGGACAGGATTGTATAGCAATCAGCCC. The chain links TRBV19 to TRBJ1-5; 7 bases are a match to TRBD1. The read terminates 3 residues before the CDR3 end, so the remaining end is supplied by the germline J gene. Looked up from germline, CDR1 is LNHDA and CDR2 is SQIVND (reference sequence). With 10 bases clipped from V and 0 bases from J, the junction kept 9 bases outside the gene matches. This CDR3 has 15 amino acids.

A note on this clone: The CDR3 is cut off 3 residues early in the read; its end comes from the germline J gene. The V and J genes are TRBV7-2 and TRBJ2-3, with 7 positions matching TRBD2. J gave up 4 bases and V 5 bases, and 6 bases lay outside the gene matches. This CDR3 region has 14 residues. Germline values: CDR1 SGHTA, CDR2 FQGNSA. The CDR3 sequence is CASSQAGWADTQYF. The sequenced part of the CDR3 DNA is TGTGCCAGCAGCCAAGCGGGATGGGCAGATACG.

For this clone: The read ends 3 residues before the CDR3 terminus; that terminus is restored from the germline J gene. J is TRBJ2-7 and V is TRBV20-1; 13 nucleotides match TRBD2. Germline assignment: CDR1 DFQATT and CDR2 SNEGSKA (reference sequence). After removal of 6 bases from V and 6 bases from J, the junction contained 8 bases not matched to a gene. The CDR3 loop spans 14 amino acids. The part of the CDR3 DNA that was read is TGCAGTGCCTACCCGGGACTAGCGGGGTTCGAG. This sequence encodes CSAYPGLAGFE. The whole CDR3 is CSAYPGLAGFEQYF.

Remarks on this clone: The read halts 3 residues ahead of the CDR3 end, with the missing end drawn from the germline J gene. The V and J genes are TRBV7-6 and TRBJ2-4; 7 nucleotides agree with TRBD1. Germline-derived CDR1 and CDR2 are SGHVS and FNYEAQ. The CDR3 length is 14 residues. The CDR3: CASSLRAGTDGQYF. The covered CDR3 bases are TGTGCCAGCAGCTTACGGGCCGGGACAGATGGT.

With regard to this clone: The missing CDR3 end, 3 residues past where the read stops, is filled in from the germline J gene. The V call is TRBV29-1, the J call TRBJ2-5; the match to TRBD1 covers 8 bases. CDR1 and CDR2 (germline): SQVTM, ANQGSEA. The V gene end was trimmed by 4 bases and the J gene end by 7 bases; junction bases not matched to a gene: 14. The CDR3 loop spans 15 amino acids. The CDR3 reads CSVGPEPTTGGTQYF. CDR3 DNA (partial): TGCAGCGTTGGCCCTGAACCCACAACAGGGGGGACC.

Measured by frequency, this clone is medium-sized. The read halts 3 residues ahead of the CDR3 end, with the missing end drawn from the germline J gene. The chain links TRBV29-1 to TRBJ2-4; 9 bases align to TRBD1. V gave up 6 bases and J gave up 6 bases; unmatched junction bases: 6. CDR1 and CDR2 from the germline V gene are SQVTM and ANQGSEA. The CDR3 consists of 13 residues. The part of the CDR3 DNA that was read is TGCAGCGTACCCGCGGGACAGGGAAACATT. Protein: CSVPAGQGNI. The full CDR3 reads CSVPAGQGNIQYF.

To note about this clone: The read comes to an end 3 residues before the CDR3 does, leaving the germline J gene to fill in the end. V and J are TRBV7-9 and TRBJ1-2, with TRBD1 matching 9 bases. Germline-derived CDR1 and CDR2 are SEHNR and FQNEAQ (reference sequence). This CDR3 region has 12 residues. The part of the CDR3 DNA that was read is TGTGCCAGCAGCTTGGGACAGGGAGAC. Its translation: CASSLGQGD. The CDR3, in full, reads CASSLGQGDYTF.

With regard to this clone: Read data end 3 residues before the CDR3 end; the end is taken from the germline J gene. This sequence joins TRBV7-6 and TRBJ2-7, with a tentative D call TRBD2 (6 bases). The V and J ends lost 0 bases and 4 bases respectively, with 7 bases between them. CDR3 length: 13 residues. Germline CDR1 is SGHVS and CDR2 is FNYEAQ. CDR3 loop: CASSLARGYEQYF. The sequenced CDR3 bases are TGTGCCAGCAGCTTAGCGCGGGGTTACGAG.

CDR3 DNA, as far as it was read: TGTGCCAGCAGTCCTACCGGGACTAGCTCTTCTGGGGAG. Translation: CASSPTGTSSSGE. The CDR3 as a whole reads CASSPTGTSSSGELFF. The chain combines TRBV7-3 with TRBJ2-2; 9 bases are a match to TRBD2. The read ends 3 residues shy of where the CDR3 ends; the end is completed using the germline J gene. This CDR3 has 16 amino acids. With V trimmed by 6 bases and J by 8 bases, 13 bases remained unmatched. CDR1 is SGHTA and CDR2 is FQGTGA in the germline V gene.

On this clone: The missing CDR3 end, 3 residues past where the read stops, is filled in from the germline J gene. The gene calls are TRBV28 and TRBJ1-1; D unclear. CDR3 length: 13 amino acids. Germline lookup yields CDR1 MDHEN and CDR2 SYDVKM. V shed 5 bases and J shed 3 bases, with 10 bases lying between them. This chain's CDR3 is CASSATRDTEAFF. The CDR3 bases that were read are TGTGCCAGCAGTGCAACCCGGGACACTGAA.

A remark on this clone: With the read ending 3 residues before the CDR3 end, the germline J gene is used to fill in that end. This sequence joins TRBV2 and TRBJ2-5; 7 bases match TRBD1. Germline V gene lookup returns CDR1 SNHLY and CDR2 FYNNEI. Losses at the gene ends were 8 bases for V and 3 bases for J; bases not matched to a gene: 6. CDR3 length: 13 residues. The covered CDR3 bases are TGTGCCAGCCTTTACGGACAGGAAGAGACC. As protein: CASLYGQEET. Given in full, the CDR3 is CASLYGQEETQYF.

As for this clone: The observed sequence ends 3 residues before the CDR3 terminus, with the missing tail filled in from the germline J gene. This rearrangement joins TRBV2 to TRBJ1-1; D gene ambiguous. CDR3 length: 13 amino acids. CDR1 is SNHLY, CDR2 FYNNEI, per germline. The V gene lost 5 bases and the J gene lost 5 bases, with 12 bases spanning the gap. Here the CDR3 reads CASSYQPGTEAFF. Partial CDR3 DNA: TGTGCCAGCAGTTACCAACCAGGTACTGAA.

Of note for this clone: Sequencing ends 3 residues short of the CDR3 end; the germline J gene provides the rest. The rearrangement links TRBV20-1 to TRBJ2-3; 7 bases match TRBD2. V lost 5 bases, J lost 2 bases, and 7 bases stayed unmatched. Germline CDR1 DFQATT, CDR2 SNEGSKA (reference sequence). The CDR3 is 14 amino acids. The covered CDR3 bases are TGCAGTGCTTTCGGACTAGAGAACACAGATACG. Residues: CSAFGLENTDT. The full CDR3 protein reads CSAFGLENTDTQYF.

Of note for this clone: The CDR3 goes on 3 residues after the read ends, and that part is filled in from the germline J gene. The chain is built from TRBV12-3 or TRBV12-4 and TRBJ2-5; 7 nucleotides line up with TRBD2. The CDR3 length is 15 residues. V gave up 5 bases and J gave up 4 bases; unmatched junction bases: 10. CDR3: CASSPTGPGGETQYF. Partial CDR3 DNA: TGTGCCAGCAGTCCCACGGGACCGGGGGGAGAGACC.

Notes on this clone: The read ends 3 residues shy of where the CDR3 ends; the end is completed using the germline J gene. The chain recombines TRBV13 with TRBJ2-3; 13 bases fit TRBD2. Germline assignment: CDR1 PRHDT and CDR2 FYEKMQ (reference sequence). V lost 3 bases to trimming and J lost 6 bases; unmatched junction nucleotides: 9. The CDR3 length is 17 residues. The CDR3 is CASSLPGLAGWMDTQYF. CDR3 DNA (partial): TGTGCCAGCAGCTTGCCGGGACTAGCGGGGTGGATGGATACG. Filled out from reference TRBV13 and TRBJ2-3, the complete variable domain reads AAGVIQSPRHLIKEKRETATLKCYPIPRHDTVYWYQQGPGQDPQFLISFYEKMQSDKGSIPDRFSAQQFSDYHSELNMSSLELGDSALYFCASSLPGLAGWMDTQYFGPGTRLTVL.

CDR3 DNA (partial): TGCAGTGCTTGGACAGGGGATGACAATGAG. Translated: CSAWTGDDNE. The full CDR3 sequence reads CSAWTGDDNEQFF. This sequence joins TRBV20-1 and TRBJ2-1; 9 bases are a match to TRBD1. The read stops 3 residues short of the end of the CDR3; the missing end is completed from the germline J gene. The CDR3 sequence is 13 residues long. The ends lost 5 bases at V and 5 bases at J; junction bases unmatched: 4. Germline CDR1 is DFQATT and CDR2 is SNEGSKA (reference sequence).

Comments on this clone: The read falls 3 residues short of the CDR3 end, and the missing part is taken from the germline J gene. This sequence joins TRBV5-1 and TRBJ1-6, with 7 bases identical to TRBD1. The CDR3 covers 15 residues. Germline loops: CDR1 SGHRS, CDR2 YFSETQ. The V segment lost 6 bases and the J segment 6 bases; nucleotides outside the gene matches: 9. The CDR3 loop is CASTVTGDVNSPLHF. The part of the CDR3 DNA that was read is TGCGCCAGCACCGTTACAGGGGACGTTAATTCACCC.

On this clone itself: The read falls 3 residues short of the CDR3 end, and the missing part is taken from the germline J gene. The V gene is TRBV14, the J gene TRBJ1-2, with D uncertain. V was cut by 4 bases and J by 7 bases, with 13 bases left in between. Looked up from germline, CDR1 is SGHDN and CDR2 is FVKESK. The CDR3 contains 13 residues. Here the CDR3 reads CASSPSGIGGYTF. The DNA read from the CDR3 is TGTGCCAGCAGCCCTTCGGGGATCGGTGGC.

With regard to this clone: Sequencing ends 3 residues short of the CDR3 end; the germline J gene provides the rest. V gene TRBV6-2 or TRBV6-3 combines with J gene TRBJ1-5; maybe TRBD1 (5 bases). V was clipped by 6 bases and J by 4 bases, with 10 bases between them. The CDR3 runs 13 residues. The germline V gene has CDR1 MNHEY and CDR2 SVGEGT. The chain's CDR3 is CASSLRENQPQHF. The sequenced CDR3 bases are TGTGCCAGCAGCCTCAGGGAAAATCAGCCC.